A single count supports the clone carrying this TCR beta chain. Methods used by the authors: Amplification with reference gene primers provided the estimates of nucleated cell counts. Here immunoSEQ multiplex PCR was the method, and the copy in TCRdb shows in-frame clones only, minus some. V and J calls and clone size are copied from that table; D and trimming were computed from the DNA. The sample consists of 150,000 or so clones, 87% of them appearing once. This sample was taken from a study of blood T cell repertoires in COVID-19. Across the whole study: COVID-19 samples, acute and convalescent, were from the United States, Italy and Spain. Nucleic acid was either cDNA or gDNA, and it came from T cells, B-cell-depleted T cells, or PBMCs.

CDR3 size: 16 residues. The J segment lost 7 bases and the V segment lost 2 bases, leaving 8 bases of the junction unmatched. Germline loops: CDR1 SGHNT, CDR2 YENEEA. The receptor's source is a human donor in a cohort sampled during active COVID-19. This chain connects TRBV11-3 to TRBJ2-2; 9 bases are a match to TRBD1. Sequencing was done on a sample of peripheral blood. CDR3 region: CASSLMGTGSGGELFF. CDR3 DNA: TGTGCCAGCAGCTTAATGGGGACAGGGTCTGGCGGGGAGCTGTTTTTT.